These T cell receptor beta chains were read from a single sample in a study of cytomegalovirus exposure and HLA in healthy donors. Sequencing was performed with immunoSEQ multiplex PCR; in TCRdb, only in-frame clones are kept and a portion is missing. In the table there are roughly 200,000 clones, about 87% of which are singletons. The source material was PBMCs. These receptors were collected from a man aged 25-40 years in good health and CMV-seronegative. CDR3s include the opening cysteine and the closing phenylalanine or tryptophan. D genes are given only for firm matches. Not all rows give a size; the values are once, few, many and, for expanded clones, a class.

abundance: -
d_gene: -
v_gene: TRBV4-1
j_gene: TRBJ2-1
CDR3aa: CASSQEAGASNYNEQFF
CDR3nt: TGCGCCAGCAGCCAAGAAGCTGGGGCATCGAATTACAATGAGCAGTTCTTC

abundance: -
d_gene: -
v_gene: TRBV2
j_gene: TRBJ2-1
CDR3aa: CASSEYGGRSSYNEQFF
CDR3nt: TGTGCCAGCAGTGAATACGGGGGAAGAAGCTCCTACAATGAGCAGTTCTTC

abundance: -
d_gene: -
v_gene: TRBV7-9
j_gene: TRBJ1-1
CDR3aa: CASSLVRTEAFF
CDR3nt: TGTGCCAGCAGCTTAGTTCGGACTGAAGCTTTCTTT

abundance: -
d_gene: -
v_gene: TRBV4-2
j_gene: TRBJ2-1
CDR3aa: CASSQDWGDNEQFF
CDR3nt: TGTGCCAGCAGCCAAGACTGGGGGGACAATGAGCAGTTCTTC

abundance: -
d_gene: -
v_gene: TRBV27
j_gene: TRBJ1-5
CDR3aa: CASSLTSFGQPQHF
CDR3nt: TGTGCCAGCAGTTTAACTTCGTTCGGTCAGCCCCAGCATTTT

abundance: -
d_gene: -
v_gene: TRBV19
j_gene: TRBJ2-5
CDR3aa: CASSIGPGRIQETQYF
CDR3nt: TGTGCCAGTAGTATAGGGCCAGGGCGAATACAAGAGACCCAGTACTTC

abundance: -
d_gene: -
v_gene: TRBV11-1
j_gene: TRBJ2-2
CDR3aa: CASSFGGGGPGELFF
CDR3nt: TGTGCCAGCAGCTTTGGCGGGGGCGGCCCCGGGGAGCTGTTTTTT

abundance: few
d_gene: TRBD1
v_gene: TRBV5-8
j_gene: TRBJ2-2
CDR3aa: CASSLAFFGTVLNTGELFF
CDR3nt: TGTGCCAGCAGCTTGGCCTTCTTTGGGACAGTCCTGAACACCGGGGAGCTGTTTTTT

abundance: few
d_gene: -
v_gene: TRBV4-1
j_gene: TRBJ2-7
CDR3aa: CASSRNRGYEQYF
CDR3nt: TGCGCCAGCAGCCGAAATAGGGGGTACGAGCAGTACTTC

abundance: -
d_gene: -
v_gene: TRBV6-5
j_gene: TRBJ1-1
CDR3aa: CASSYLRGTEAFF
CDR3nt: TGTGCCAGCAGTTACCTCCGAGGCACTGAAGCTTTCTTT

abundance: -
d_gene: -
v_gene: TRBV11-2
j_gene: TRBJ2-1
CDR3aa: CASSLGSPTEQFF
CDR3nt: TGTGCCAGCAGCTTAGGGTCCCCTACGGAGCAGTTCTTC

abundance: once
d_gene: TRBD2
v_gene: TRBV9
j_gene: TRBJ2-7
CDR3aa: CASSPSTSGGAYEQYF
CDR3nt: TGTGCCAGCAGCCCGTCAACTAGCGGGGGGGCGTACGAGCAGTACTTC

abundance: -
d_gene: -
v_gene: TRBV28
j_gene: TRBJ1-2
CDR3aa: CASNFLGDDGYTF
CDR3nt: TGTGCCAGCAACTTCCTCGGAGACGATGGCTACACCTTC

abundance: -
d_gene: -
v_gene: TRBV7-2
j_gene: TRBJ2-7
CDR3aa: CASSLRGGGGSSYEQYF
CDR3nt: TGTGCCAGCAGCCTCAGGGGTGGGGGCGGTAGCTCCTACGAGCAGTACTTC

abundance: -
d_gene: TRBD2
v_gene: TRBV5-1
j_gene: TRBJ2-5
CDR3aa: CASSLAGTTSPETQYF
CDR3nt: TGCGCCAGCAGCTTGGCCGGGACTACGTCCCCAGAGACCCAGTACTTC

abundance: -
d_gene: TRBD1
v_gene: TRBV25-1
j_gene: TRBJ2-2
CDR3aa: CASSELGAGTGMAGELFF
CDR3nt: TGTGCCAGCAGTGAATTGGGGGCCGGGACAGGGATGGCCGGGGAGCTGTTTTTT

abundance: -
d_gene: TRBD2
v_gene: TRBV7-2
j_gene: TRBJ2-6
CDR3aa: CASSSRPLGLVGGANVLTF
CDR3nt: TGTGCCAGCAGCTCCCGACCCCTGGGACTAGTTGGTGGGGCCAACGTCCTGACTTTC

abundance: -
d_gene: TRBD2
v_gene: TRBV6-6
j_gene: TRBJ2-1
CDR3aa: CASSYSRAGGQNEQFF
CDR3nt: TGTGCCAGCAGTTACTCGAGGGCGGGGGGTCAGAATGAGCAGTTCTTC

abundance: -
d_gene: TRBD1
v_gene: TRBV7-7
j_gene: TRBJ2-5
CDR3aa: CASSMDREETQYF
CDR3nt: TGTGCTAGCAGCATGGACAGGGAAGAGACCCAGTACTTC

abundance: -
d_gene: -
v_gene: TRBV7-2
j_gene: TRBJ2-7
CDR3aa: CASSWNRGGEQYF
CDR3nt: TGTGCCAGCAGTTGGAACAGGGGGGGGGAGCAGTACTTC

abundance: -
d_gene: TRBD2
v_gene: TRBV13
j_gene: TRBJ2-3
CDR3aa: CASSGTSGSTDTQYF
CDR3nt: TGTGCCAGCAGTGGGACTAGCGGCAGCACAGATACGCAGTATTTT

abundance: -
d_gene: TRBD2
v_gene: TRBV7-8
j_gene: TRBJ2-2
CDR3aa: CASSPLAGLAGEFNTGELFF
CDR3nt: TGTGCCAGCAGCCCGCTGGCCGGACTAGCGGGAGAATTTAACACCGGGGAGCTGTTTTTT

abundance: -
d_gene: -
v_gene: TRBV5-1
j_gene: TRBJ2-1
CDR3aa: CASSRALDNEQFF
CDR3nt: TGCGCCAGCAGCCGCGCGCTCGACAATGAGCAGTTCTTC

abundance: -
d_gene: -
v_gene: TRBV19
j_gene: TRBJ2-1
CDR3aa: CASTGTTRGEQFF
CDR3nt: TGTGCCAGTACGGGGACAACGAGGGGGGAGCAGTTCTTC